At least ten counts were recorded for the clone carrying this TCR beta chain. The data are from a study of Graves' ophthalmopathy and Graves' hyperthyroidism. RNA served as the template for amplifying TCR beta CDR3 regions. HTBI primers were used in a first-round RT-PCR, which preceded a second-round multiplex PCR. TCRdb recomputed calls from the multiplex PCR reads with MiXCR, one row per CDR3 protein. The sample shows under 250,000 distinct CDR3 sequences, 20% to 25% of them seen only once. The receptor comes from a woman aged 50 to 60 with Graves' ophthalmopathy. Source material: peripheral blood.

This chain's CDR3 is CASQAGGSEETQYF. The CDR3 DNA is TGTGCCAGCCAGGCAGGGGGGAGCGAAGAGACCCAGTACTTC. The chain couples TRBV28 to TRBJ2-5; D is perhaps TRBD1 (7 bases). This CDR3 comprises 14 residues. CDR1 and CDR2 (germline): MDHEN, SYDVKM. Trimming cost V 8 bases and J 3 bases, with 16 bases left between them.